Listed below are T cell receptor beta chains from one sample, sequenced in a study of OX40 agonist ivuxolimab in advanced cancers. Some clones are missing from TCRdb's copy, which holds only in-frame ones; the method was immunoSEQ multiplex PCR. The data hold some 80,000 clones, with about 92% observed a single time. Sequencing was performed on CD4+ or CD8+ T cells sorted from blood, taken in a trial of the OX40 agonist ivuxolimab. The receptors originated from an adult with an advanced solid tumor such as melanoma, head and neck, liver or kidney cancer. CDR3s include the opening cysteine and the closing phenylalanine or tryptophan. Fields, in order: D gene, V gene, CDR3 protein. A D gene is named only where the DNA matches it firmly.

.,TRBV9,CASSVGIAGRYSPLHF
.,TRBV5-1,CASSLSGGLNEKLFF
.,TRBV9,CASGGQVQPQHF
TRBD2,TRBV7-2,CASSKLAGADTQYF
.,TRBV5-8,CASSGGTLQETQYF
.,TRBV21-1,CASSKDGLAEETQYF
.,TRBV15,CATSRVTPNNEQFF
.,TRBV6-6,CASTRATDIQYF
TRBD2,TRBV28,CASSSPLGLAGVYNEQFF
.,TRBV5-1,CASSLAGASGYTF
.,TRBV20-1,CSASDEQYF
.,TRBV7-2,CASSQIRQSEQYF
.,TRBV6-1,CASSETGSEQYF
.,TRBV4-2,CASSQGRDSGNTIYF
TRBD2,TRBV7-8,CASLVGLANYNEQFF
TRBD2,TRBV11-3,CASSLVPPGTSGRREQFF
.,TRBV4-3,CASSQGGEVGQPQHF
.,TRBV5-8,CASSLGAGTFGNTIYF
TRBD1,TRBV5-4,CASSFGQEGAFF
TRBD2,TRBV6-5,CASSYSKSGSHGELFF
TRBD2,TRBV4-3,CASSLLAGGSYEQYF
TRBD2,TRBV6-6,CASSLAGGVTGELFF
.,TRBV4-3,CASSQVFAGVYGYTF
.,TRBV29-1,CSVGEQGKHAGYTF
.,TRBV14,CASSQRRGGTEAFF
.,TRBV7-2,CASRLQGSTEAFF
TRBD1,TRBV5-1,CASSWTGGMNTEAFF
.,TRBV7-2,CASSLDGGQFF
.,TRBV18,CASSFTGPTSGNTIYF
TRBD1,TRBV4-2,CASSQAFGTGIYEQYF
TRBD1,TRBV7-2,CASSPQGALLGTEAFF
.,TRBV28,CASRSKTTGEKLFF
.,TRBV2,CAIQGYYGYTF
TRBD1,TRBV11-3,CASSLGTGDAYEQYF
TRBD1,TRBV7-9,CATGTELSEQFF
.,TRBV7-3,CASSLTGGEQYF
.,TRBV30,CAWREPGRNEQFF
.,TRBV7-2,CASSDRGRQFF
TRBD2,TRBV7-2,CASSPTSDQSYEQYF
.,TRBV6-6,CASSYSGGIQPQHF
.,TRBV6-5,CASSFNRGRDQPQHF
.,TRBV7-9,CASSFLLDNEKLFF
TRBD1,TRBV5-5,CASSPSYRGVSSYEQYF
.,TRBV7-6,CASSLDSGSYEQYF
.,TRBV9,CASSAPGRAATGELFF
TRBD1,TRBV10-3,CAISEQGQGEKLFF
TRBD2,TRBV7-2,CATRTYSGRLNEQFF
.,TRBV5-1,CASSLAPLSGANVLTF
.,TRBV30,CAWSVSEHLYEKLFF
.,TRBV5-1,CASSYQGTTREKLFF
TRBD1,TRBV5-5,CASSLVGQDLYGYTF
.,TRBV6-6,CASSYSGVQNTEAFF
.,TRBV7-6,CASSFRGSYNEKLFF
.,TRBV6-1,CASRDRTFNYGYTF
TRBD1,TRBV30,CAWTRGDRVQETQYF